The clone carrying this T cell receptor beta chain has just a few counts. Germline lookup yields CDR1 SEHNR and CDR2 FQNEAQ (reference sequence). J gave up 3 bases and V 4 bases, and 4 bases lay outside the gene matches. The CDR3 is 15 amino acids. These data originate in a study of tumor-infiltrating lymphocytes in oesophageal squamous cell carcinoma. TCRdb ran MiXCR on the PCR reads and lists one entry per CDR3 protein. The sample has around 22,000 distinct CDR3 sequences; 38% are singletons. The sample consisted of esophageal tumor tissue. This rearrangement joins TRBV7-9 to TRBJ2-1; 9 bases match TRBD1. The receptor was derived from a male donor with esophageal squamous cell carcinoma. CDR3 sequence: CASSSGTGIYNEQFF. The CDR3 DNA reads TGTGCCAGCAGCTCTGGGACAGGGATCTACAATGAGCAGTTCTTC. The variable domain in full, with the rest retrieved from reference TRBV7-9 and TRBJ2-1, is DTGVSQNPRHKITKRGQNVTFRCDPISEHNRLYWYRQTLGQGPEFLTYFQNEAQLEKSRLLSDRFSAERPKGSFSTLEIQRTEQGDSAMYLCASSSGTGIYNEQFFGPGTRLTVL.